This record covers a single T cell receptor beta chain. The data derive from a study of blood T cell repertoires in COVID-19. Study-level information: Samples taken during acute and convalescent COVID-19 were collected in the United States, Italy and Spain. Nucleic acid was either cDNA or gDNA, and it came from T cells, B-cell-depleted T cells, or PBMCs.

Original data processing: Estimated nucleated cell counts came from reference gene primer amplification. The assay was immunoSEQ multiplex PCR, and TCRdb's table has in-frame clones only and misses some. V, J and clone size were drawn from that table, and D and trimming were deduced from the DNA. This table holds approximately 380,000 clones, 88% found once. Among Cohort 3 donors, those recovered had two negative PCRs, clearance, or symptom resolution. The germline V and J ends were trimmed by 1 base and 5 bases, with 13 bases remaining between them. The CDR3 totals 15 residues. CDR1 SGHKS and CDR2 YYEKEE come from the germline V gene (reference sequence).

The origin of this receptor is a woman aged 18-29 years who had recovered from COVID-19. The V call is TRBV5-5, the J call TRBJ1-5; TRBD1 is a possible D gene (5 bases). The sample was PBMCs or T cells enriched from blood (not recorded which). The CDR3 DNA sequence: TGTGCCAGCAGCTTGACAGACAGTTATTATCAGCCCCAGCATTTT. This translates into CASSLTDSYYQPQHF. The whole variable domain, filled in from reference TRBV5-5 and TRBJ1-5, reads DAGVTQSPTHLIKTRGQQVTLRCSPISGHKSVSWYQQVLGQGPQFIFQYYEKEERGRGNFPDRFSARQFPNYSSELNVNALLLGDSALYLCASSLTDSYYQPQHFGDGTRLSIL.